The 21 T cell receptor beta chains reported below all come from one sample, sequenced in a study of blood T cells in healthy people across ages. Sample-barcoded 5' priming and a J-beta primer mix drove a second PCR of 7 to 11 cycles. TCRdb reprocessed the 5' RACE reads with MiXCR, giving one entry per CDR3 protein. The repertoire consists of over 1,500,000 distinct CDR3 sequences, with about 49% occurring once and the leading ten covering roughly 2%. The specimen sequenced was blood. All receptors derive from a woman aged 40 to 50 in good health.

This clonotype was detected a few times. V and J are TRBV7-9 and TRBJ1-5; D call uncertain. This CDR3 has 13 residues. Trimming stripped 6 bases from V and 3 bases from J, with 9 bases between. The V gene's germline CDR1 is SEHNR and CDR2 FQNEAQ (reference sequence). The CDR3 here is CASSTGFNQPQHF. CDR3 nucleotides: TGTGCCAGCAGTACGGGATTCAATCAGCCCCAGCATTTT.

This clonotype has just one count. The chain recombines TRBV28 with TRBJ2-4, with a possible D match to TRBD1 (5 bases). The end of the DNA aligns better with TRBJ2-7, so the J call may be wrong. There are 14 residues in the CDR3. Germline assignment: CDR1 MDHEN and CDR2 SYDVKM. The CDR3 region has the DNA TGTGCCAGCAGTGGACAAGGCTCTCTCCGCGAGCAGTACTTC. Protein sequence: CASSGQGSLREQYF.

CDR3 protein: CASSQKELESRDHECEQFF. CDR3 nucleotide sequence: TGCGCCAGCAGCCAAAAGGAACTAGAGAGTCGGGACCACGAATGCGAGCAGTTCTTC. The genes are TRBV4-3 and TRBJ2-1; D might be TRBD1 or TRBD2, each matching 5 bases. There are 19 residues in the CDR3. Germline-derived CDR1 and CDR2 are LGHNA and YSLEER. The V gene lost 2 bases and the J gene lost 10 bases, with 30 bases spanning the gap.

To note about this clonotype: This clone may be a read error of a much larger clone one base away. The chain is built from TRBV5-1 and TRBJ1-6; D uncertain. There are 16 residues in the CDR3. V was pared by 0 bases and J by 0 bases, with 7 bases between. Germline-derived CDR1 and CDR2 are SGHRS and YFSETQ. CDR3 coding DNA: TGCGCCAGCAGCTTGGCCGGGATCTCCTATAATTCACCCCTCCACTTT. As protein: CASSLAGISYNSPLHF.

This chain joins TRBV10-3 and TRBJ2-5; TRBD1 or TRBD2 may be the D gene (6 bases each). Germline assignment: CDR1 ENHRY and CDR2 SYGVKD. Trimming removed 10 bases from V and 5 bases from J, with 14 bases in between. This CDR3 comprises 12 residues. The CDR3 DNA reads as TGTGCCACAAGGGGGGCTTTGGAGACCCAGTACTTC. This sequence encodes CATRGALETQYF.

The chain uses TRBV28 and TRBJ2-5; no reliable D call. The CDR3 totals 15 residues. Deletions cut 8 bases from V and 2 bases from J, with 18 bases between. Germline CDR1 is MDHEN and CDR2 is SYDVKM. CDR3 amino acids: CASSSISRSQETQYF. The DNA for the CDR3 is TGTGCCAGCTCGTCCATATCAAGGTCTCAAGAGACCCAGTACTTC. Supplemented by reference TRBV28 and TRBJ2-5, the full variable domain reads DVKVTQSSRYLVKRTGEKVFLECVQDMDHENMFWYRQDPGLGLRLIYFSYDVKMKEKGDIPEGYSVSREKKERFSLILESASTNQTSMYLCASSSISRSQETQYFGPGTRLLVL.

The chain recombines TRBV2 with TRBJ1-6; D gene ambiguous. Trimming left V 10 bases short and J 5 bases short, with 9 bases between. The germline gives CDR1 SNHLY, CDR2 FYNNEI. The CDR3 is made up of 12 amino acids. The CDR3, as DNA: TGTGCCACCAACCTAGATAATTCACCCCTCCACTTT. This sequence encodes CATNLDNSPLHF.

Concerning this clonotype: Germline and junction disagree at one end, which may indicate a read error. The chain employs TRBV28 and TRBJ2-5, with unresolved D. The DNA end is a closer match to TRBJ2-7, so the J assignment may be wrong. The CDR3 runs to 15 residues. Germline V gives CDR1 MDHEN, CDR2 SYDVKM. CDR3 residues: CACSAAGSRKGEQYF. The DNA of the CDR3 is TGTGCCTGCAGTGCGGCCGGGTCGAGAAAGGGCGAGCAGTACTTC.

DNA for the CDR3: TGCGCCAGCAGGCTCGACCTAGATCGAGGCGAGCAGTTCTTC. This sequence encodes CASRLDLDRGEQFF. The chain uses TRBV5-1 and TRBJ2-1; D remains unclear. This CDR3 spans 14 amino acids. Per germline, CDR1 SGHRS and CDR2 YFSETQ. Trimming stripped 5 bases from V and 10 bases from J, with 19 bases between.

This clonotype was found a few times. This rearrangement joins TRBV24-1 to TRBJ2-1; D is unresolved. V lost 4 bases and J lost 13, with 22 bases in between. The length of the CDR3 is 15 residues. The V gene's germline CDR1 is KGHDR and CDR2 SFDVKD. CDR3 protein: CATSDSSRSNFYQFF. CDR3 DNA: TGTGCCACCAGTGACAGCAGTCGATCAAACTTTTACCAGTTCTTC.

The chain recombines TRBV7-9 with TRBJ2-4; TRBD2 is a possible D gene (5 bases). V was pared by 5 bases and J by 13 bases, with 24 bases between. This CDR3 has 15 residues. CDR1 is SEHNR and CDR2 is FQNEAQ in the germline V gene (reference sequence). The DNA of the CDR3 is TGTGCCAGCAGCCCCGACCGTGGGAAAGTGGGAGAGCAGTACTTC. It encodes CASSPDRGKVGEQYF.

The V and J genes are TRBV28 and TRBJ2-7, with TRBD2 as a possible D gene (6 bases). CDR1 and CDR2 from the germline V gene are MDHEN and SYDVKM. The CDR3 consists of 12 residues. V was clipped by 6 bases and J by 9 bases, with 15 bases between them. The DNA of the CDR3 is TGTGCCAGCAGCACGGGGGTACGGACGCAGTACTTC. Residues: CASSTGVRTQYF. The complete variable domain, with remaining parts taken from reference TRBV28 and TRBJ2-7, reads DVKVTQSSRYLVKRTGEKVFLECVQDMDHENMFWYRQDPGLGLRLIYFSYDVKMKEKGDIPEGYSVSREKKERFSLILESASTNQTSMYLCASSTGVRTQYFGPGTRLTVT.

This sequence joins TRBV11-2 and TRBJ2-4; no firm D call. The tail of the sequence fits TRBJ2-7 better, so the J call may be wrong. Per the germline V gene, CDR1 is SGHAT and CDR2 is FQNNGV. The CDR3 runs to 14 residues. The DNA of the CDR3 is TGTGCCAGCAGCGGAAACATTGGGGCCTACGAGCAGTACTTC. Residues: CASSGNIGAYEQYF.

The V and J genes are TRBV4-3 and TRBJ2-3; 7 nucleotides line up with TRBD1. The CDR3 has 13 amino acids. Germline values: CDR1 LGHNA, CDR2 YSLEER. V shed 6 bases and J 6 bases; nucleotides not matched to a gene: 6. The CDR3 coding sequence is TGCGCCAGCAGTCCGACAGGGCAGGATACGCAGTATTTT. This encodes CASSPTGQDTQYF.

This chain joins TRBV7-9 and TRBJ1-2; 9 bases are shared with TRBD1. With 5 bases clipped from V and 8 bases from J, the junction kept 9 bases outside the gene matches. Per the germline V gene, CDR1 is SEHNR and CDR2 is FQNEAQ (reference sequence). This CDR3 comprises 14 residues. The CDR3 here is CASSPGDRVGGYTF. CDR3 in DNA: TGTGCCAGCAGCCCGGGGGACAGGGTAGGCGGCTACACCTTC.

The chain couples TRBV6-5 to TRBJ2-4, with 11 bases fitting TRBD2. The CDR3 contains 16 residues. Germline V CDR1 and CDR2: MNHEY, SVGAGI. The V segment lost 5 bases and the J segment 1 base; nucleotides outside the gene matches: 4. DNA for the CDR3: TGTGCCAGCAGTCCGTGGACTAGCGGGGCCAAAAACATTCAGTACTTC. This gives the protein CASSPWTSGAKNIQYF.

The gene calls are TRBV6-2 or TRBV6-3 and TRBJ2-5; D may be TRBD1 (6 bases). Germline V gene sequence: CDR1 MNHEY, CDR2 SVGEGT. Trimming took 2 bases from V and 4 from J, leaving 17 bases between them. The CDR3 consists of 16 residues. The CDR3 DNA is TGTGCCAGCAGTTACATCAGGGGCTCACTGGGAGAGACCCAGTACTTC. Translated: CASSYIRGSLGETQYF.

This clonotype was seen a handful of times. The rearrangement joins TRBV6-5 to TRBJ1-2; weak D call: TRBD1 (5 bases). Germline CDR1 and CDR2: MNHEY and SVGAGI. The V end was cut by 8 bases, the J end by 8 bases, with 15 bases between. This CDR3 spans 12 amino acids. CDR3 amino acids: CASGGWEKGYTF. As DNA, the CDR3 is TGTGCCAGCGGGGGATGGGAGAAAGGCTACACCTTC.

J is TRBJ2-7 and V is TRBV3-1, with a possible D match to TRBD1 (6 bases). The CDR3 has 17 amino acids. The germline V and J ends were trimmed by 4 bases and 2 bases, with 21 bases remaining between them. Germline V gives CDR1 LGHDT, CDR2 YNNKEL (reference sequence). DNA for the CDR3: TGTGCCAGCAGCCCCTCAAAGCGCACAGGGTCTCCCTACGAGCAGTACTTC. This sequence encodes CASSPSKRTGSPYEQYF.

This clonotype was observed a handful of times. The chain couples TRBV12-3 or TRBV12-4 to TRBJ2-3; maybe TRBD2 (7 bases). CDR3 size: 14 residues. V gave up 1 base and J gave up 6 bases, with 11 bases separating them. CDR3 nucleotide sequence: TGTGCCAGCAGTTTAGAGGGGGGGGGTGATACGCAGTATTTT. It yields the protein CASSLEGGGDTQYF.

The chain is built from TRBV20-1 and TRBJ2-1; possibly TRBD1 or TRBD2 for D (5 bases each). V was trimmed by 4 bases and J by 4 bases, leaving 17 bases between them. Germline V gene data show CDR1 as DFQATT and CDR2 as SNEGSKA (reference sequence). This CDR3 has 15 residues. CDR3 in amino acids: CSANPTGTPYNEQFF. The CDR3 nucleotides read TGCAGTGCTAATCCTACCGGGACGCCGTACAATGAGCAGTTCTTC.